A single sample gave rise to the 14 T cell receptor beta chains below, sequenced in a study of T-cell memory formation after mild COVID-19. TCRdb ran MiXCR on the 5' RACE reads and lists one entry per CDR3 protein. The profile shows roughly 350,000 distinct CDR3 sequences, around 21% of them singletons. Sequenced material: PBMCs or a T cell subset sorted from them (not recorded which). These receptors were obtained from an adult woman who had mild COVID-19 (a few samples of this study predate the infection). Cell type and time point are not known.

The rearrangement joins TRBV30 to TRBJ2-1, with TRBD2 matching over 8 bases. Germline trimming cut 4 bases from V and 2 bases from J; bases unmatched to any gene: 19. The CDR3 extends over 19 amino acids. CDR1 and CDR2 from the germline V gene are GTSNPN and SVGIG (reference sequence). The CDR3 here is CAWITAPSGFGQAYNEQFF. DNA of the CDR3: TGTGCCTGGATCACCGCCCCTAGCGGGTTTGGCCAGGCCTACAATGAGCAGTTCTTC.

The J gene is TRBJ1-1, the V gene TRBV24-1; D ambiguous. This CDR3 spans 13 amino acids. Germline V CDR1 and CDR2: KGHDR, SFDVKD. V was trimmed by 2 bases and J by 0 bases, leaving 3 bases between them. This CDR3 reads CATSDSMNTEAFF. CDR3 coding DNA: TGTGCCACCAGTGATTCGATGAACACTGAAGCTTTCTTT.

This chain connects TRBV12-3 or TRBV12-4 to TRBJ1-2, with a possible D match to TRBD1 (5 bases). This CDR3 comprises 15 residues. Trimming left V 2 bases short and J 5 bases short, with 15 bases between. The CDR3 region is CASSLQPLGLYGYTF. DNA for the CDR3: TGTGCCAGCAGTTTACAGCCCCTGGGGCTATATGGCTACACCTTC.

V is TRBV5-1 and J is TRBJ2-7, with 9 bases matching TRBD1. Germline CDR1 SGHRS, CDR2 YFSETQ. This CDR3 is 16 amino acids long. V lost 1 base to trimming and J lost 2 bases; unmatched junction nucleotides: 7. The CDR3 region has the DNA TGCGCCAGCAGCTTGTCCTCCGGGACAGGGACCTACGAGCAGTACTTC. Its protein is CASSLSSGTGTYEQYF.

This clonotype appeared a few times. The V call is TRBV20-1, the J call TRBJ1-2, with D unresolved. Trimming cost V 3 bases and J 0 bases, with 11 bases left between them. Germline V gives CDR1 DFQATT, CDR2 SNEGSKA (reference sequence). The length of the CDR3 is 14 residues. The CDR3 here is CSASQALSNYGYTF. Here the CDR3 DNA reads TGCAGTGCTAGTCAGGCGCTCTCTAACTATGGCTACACCTTC.

The chain combines TRBV6-2 or TRBV6-3 with TRBJ2-7; TRBD2 matches 11 bases. CDR1 and CDR2 from the germline V gene are MNHEY and SVGEGT. Trimming removed 6 bases from V and 5 bases from J; junction bases left unmatched: 6. The CDR3 consists of 14 residues. This CDR3 is CASSQLAGAHEQYF. The CDR3 DNA is TGTGCCAGCAGCCAACTAGCGGGGGCTCACGAGCAGTACTTC.

The chain couples TRBV12-3 or TRBV12-4 to TRBJ1-6; D uncertain. V lost 4 bases and J 9 bases, leaving 7 bases between the germline ends. The CDR3 sequence is 12 residues long. As DNA, the CDR3 is TGTGCCAGCAGTTCCACGGGTTCACCCCTCCACTTT. Protein sequence: CASSSTGSPLHF.

The gene calls are TRBV2 and TRBJ2-1; D is unclear. CDR1 and CDR2 (germline): SNHLY, FYNNEI. Trimming shortened V by 6 bases and J by 7 bases, and 10 bases separated the two germline ends. The CDR3 runs 12 residues. CDR3 DNA: TGTGCCAGCAGCGTCCTTAGGAATGAGCAGTTCTTC. Translating it yields CASSVLRNEQFF.

This clonotype has only a few counts. The CDR3 bases are TGCGCCAGCAGCCCCTCAGCGGTCGAGACCCAGTACTTC. Translated, it gives CASSPSAVETQYF. This chain uses TRBV4-1 with TRBJ2-5, with a weak D call TRBD2 (5 bases). This CDR3 spans 13 amino acids. Between the trimmed V and J ends, which lost 4 bases and 5 bases, there was a span of 11 bases. Germline V gene sequence: CDR1 MGHRA, CDR2 YSYEKL.

This clonotype turned up a few times. The rearrangement uses TRBV6-5 and TRBJ1-6; D is unclear. Germline assignment: CDR1 MNHEY and CDR2 SVGAGI. The length of the CDR3 is 14 residues. Between the trimmed V and J ends, which lost 2 bases and 7 bases, there was a span of 9 bases. DNA for the CDR3: TGTGCCAGCAGTTACCAGGACCTGAATTCACCCCTCCACTTT. It encodes CASSYQDLNSPLHF.

This clonotype was seen a few times. The V and J genes are TRBV20-1 and TRBJ1-1; D not resolved. This CDR3 is built from 13 residues. Germline V gene data show CDR1 as DFQATT and CDR2 as SNEGSKA (reference sequence). The V and J ends lost 6 bases and 2 bases respectively, with 13 bases between them. This chain's CDR3 is CSAVREPNTEAFF. The DNA of the CDR3 is TGCAGTGCGGTCCGGGAGCCCAACACTGAAGCTTTCTTT.

The CDR3 spells CASSLDKTTYGYTF. CDR3 nucleotide sequence: TGCGCCAGCAGCTTGGACAAGACGACCTATGGCTACACCTTC. This rearrangement joins TRBV5-1 to TRBJ1-2; D is ambiguous. Germline lookup yields CDR1 SGHRS and CDR2 YFSETQ. There are 14 residues in the CDR3. Trimming stripped 0 bases from V and 4 bases from J, with 10 bases between.

This clonotype came up a few times. The rearrangement joins TRBV12-3 or TRBV12-4 to TRBJ1-1; possible D gene TRBD1, 6 bases. V dropped 1 base and J dropped 6 bases, with 12 bases sitting between them. The CDR3 length is 14 residues. This CDR3 reads CASSLVGGGAEAFF. CDR3 nucleotide sequence: TGTGCCAGCAGTTTAGTAGGGGGTGGGGCTGAAGCTTTCTTT.

In its sample, this clonotype was seen a few times. The rearrangement links TRBV4-1 to TRBJ1-1, with D maybe TRBD1 (5 bases). The CDR3 has 14 amino acids. Germline loops: CDR1 MGHRA, CDR2 YSYEKL. Trimming removed 0 bases at V and 6 bases at J, with 11 bases between. CDR3 protein: CASSQDAGDPEAFF. The CDR3 DNA reads TGCGCCAGCAGCCAAGACGCCGGGGACCCTGAAGCTTTCTTT.